The present TCR beta chain was sequenced within a study of beta chain features in type 1 diabetes. This clone was detected only a few times. Every participating donor gave one draw, a heparinised blood sample averaging about 120 mL. Naive, central memory, regulatory and stem cell-like memory cells within the CD4+ compartment were sorted using CD45RO/CCR7/CD25/CD127/CD95/CD27. Per the germline V gene, CDR1 is SQVTM and CDR2 is ANQGSEA. The CDR3 contains 15 residues. J was trimmed by 1 base and V by 6 bases; bases with no gene match: 9. All of the isolated RNA was reverse transcribed, so expressed TCRB transcripts were sequenced. Only in-frame clones appear in the TCRdb table, and some are missing; sequencing was by immunoSEQ multiplex PCR. There are about 410,000 clones in the sample; around 13% occur only once, and approximately 0.035% lies in the top ten.

V is TRBV29-1 and J is TRBJ2-1; 7 bases are shared with TRBD1. This clonotype was obtained from a man aged 30 to 45 in good health. The specimen was naive CD4+ T cells from blood. The CDR3 is CSVTLGGRSYNEQFF. CDR3 nucleotides: TGCAGCGTAACATTAGGGGGCCGATCCTACAATGAGCAGTTCTTC.